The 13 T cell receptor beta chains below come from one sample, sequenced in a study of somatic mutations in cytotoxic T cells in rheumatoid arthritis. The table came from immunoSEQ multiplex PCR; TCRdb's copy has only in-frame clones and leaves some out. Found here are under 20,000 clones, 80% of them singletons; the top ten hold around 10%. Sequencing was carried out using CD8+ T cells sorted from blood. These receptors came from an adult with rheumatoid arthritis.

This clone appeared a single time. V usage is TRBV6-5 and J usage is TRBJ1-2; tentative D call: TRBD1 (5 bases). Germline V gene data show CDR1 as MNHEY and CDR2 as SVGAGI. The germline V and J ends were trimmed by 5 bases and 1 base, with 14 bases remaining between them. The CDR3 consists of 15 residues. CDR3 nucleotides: TGTGCCAGCAGTCCCCGACAGCACTATAACTATGGCTACACCTTC. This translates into CASSPRQHYNYGYTF.

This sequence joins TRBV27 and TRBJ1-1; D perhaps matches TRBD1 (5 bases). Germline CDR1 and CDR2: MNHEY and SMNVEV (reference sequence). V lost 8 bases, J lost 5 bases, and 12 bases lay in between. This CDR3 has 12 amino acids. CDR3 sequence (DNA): TGTGCCAGCTGGGGGGAATGGACTGAAGCTTTCTTT. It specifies CASWGEWTEAFF.

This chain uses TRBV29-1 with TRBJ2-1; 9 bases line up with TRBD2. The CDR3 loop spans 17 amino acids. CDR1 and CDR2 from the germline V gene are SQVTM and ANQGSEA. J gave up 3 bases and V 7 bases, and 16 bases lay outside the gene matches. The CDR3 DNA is TGCAGCGCTGAGGGGACTAGCCAAGCCCTACACTACAATGAGCAGTTCTTC. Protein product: CSAEGTSQALHYNEQFF.

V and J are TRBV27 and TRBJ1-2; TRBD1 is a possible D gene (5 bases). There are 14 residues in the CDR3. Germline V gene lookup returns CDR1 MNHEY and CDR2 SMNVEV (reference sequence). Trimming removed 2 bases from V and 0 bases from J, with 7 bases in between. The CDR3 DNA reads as TGTGCCAGCAGTTTAAGAGGGGCTAACTATGGCTACACCTTC. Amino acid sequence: CASSLRGANYGYTF.

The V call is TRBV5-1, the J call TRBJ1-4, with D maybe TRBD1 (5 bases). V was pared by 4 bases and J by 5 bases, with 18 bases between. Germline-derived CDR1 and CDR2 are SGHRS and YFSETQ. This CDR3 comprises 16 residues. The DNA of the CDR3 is TGCGCCAGCAGCACGGGGACGTACCTTCCCAATGAAAAACTGTTTTTT. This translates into CASSTGTYLPNEKLFF.

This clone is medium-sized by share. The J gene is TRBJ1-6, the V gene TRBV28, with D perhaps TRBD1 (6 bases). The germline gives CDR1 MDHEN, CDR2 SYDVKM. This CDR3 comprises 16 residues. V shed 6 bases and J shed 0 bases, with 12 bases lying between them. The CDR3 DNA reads TGTGCCAGCAGCTGGACAGCCGACTCCTATAATTCACCCCTCCACTTT. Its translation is CASSWTADSYNSPLHF. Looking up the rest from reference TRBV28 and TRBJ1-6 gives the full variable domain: DVKVTQSSRYLVKRTGEKVFLECVQDMDHENMFWYRQDPGLGLRLIYFSYDVKMKEKGDIPEGYSVSREKKERFSLILESASTNQTSMYLCASSWTADSYNSPLHFGNGTRLTVT.

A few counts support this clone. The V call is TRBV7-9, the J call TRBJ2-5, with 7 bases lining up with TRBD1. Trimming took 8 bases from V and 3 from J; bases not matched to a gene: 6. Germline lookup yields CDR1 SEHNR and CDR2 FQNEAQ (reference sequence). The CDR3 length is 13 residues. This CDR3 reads CASGTGTEETQYF. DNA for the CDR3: TGTGCCAGCGGCACCGGGACAGAAGAGACCCAGTACTTC. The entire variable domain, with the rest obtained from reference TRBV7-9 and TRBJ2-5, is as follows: DTGVSQNPRHKITKRGQNVTFRCDPISEHNRLYWYRQTLGQGPEFLTYFQNEAQLEKSRLLSDRFSAERPKGSFSTLEIQRTEQGDSAMYLCASGTGTEETQYFGPGTRLLVL.

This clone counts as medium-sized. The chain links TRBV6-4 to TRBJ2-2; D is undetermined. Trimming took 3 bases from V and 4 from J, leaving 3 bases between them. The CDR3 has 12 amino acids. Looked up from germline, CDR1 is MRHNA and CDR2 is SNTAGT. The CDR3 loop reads CASSEGTGELFF. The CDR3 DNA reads TGTGCCAGCAGTGAAGGCACCGGGGAGCTGTTTTTT.

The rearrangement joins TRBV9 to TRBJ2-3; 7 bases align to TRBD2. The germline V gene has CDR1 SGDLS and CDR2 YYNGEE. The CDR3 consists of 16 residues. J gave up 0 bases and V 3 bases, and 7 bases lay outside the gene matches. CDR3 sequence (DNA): TGTGCCAGCAGCGCGGAGCGGGGAGCGAGCACAGATACGCAGTATTTT. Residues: CASSAERGASTDTQYF.

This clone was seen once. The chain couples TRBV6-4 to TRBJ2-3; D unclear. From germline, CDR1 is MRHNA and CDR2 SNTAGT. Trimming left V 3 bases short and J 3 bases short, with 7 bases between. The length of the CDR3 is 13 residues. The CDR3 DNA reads TGTGCCAGCAGTGATAAAGCGACAGATACGCAGTATTTT. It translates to CASSDKATDTQYF.

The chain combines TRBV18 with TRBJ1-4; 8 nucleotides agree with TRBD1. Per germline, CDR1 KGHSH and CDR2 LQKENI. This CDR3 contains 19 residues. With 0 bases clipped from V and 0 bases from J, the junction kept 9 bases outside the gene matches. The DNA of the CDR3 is TGTGCCAGCTCACCACCGGGTCAGGGGGCAACAGCAACTAATGAAAAACTGTTTTTT. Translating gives CASSPPGQGATATNEKLFF.

In DNA, the CDR3 is TGTGCCAGCAGCAAAGAAGGAGGTAGCGGGGAGCAGTTCTTC. This sequence encodes CASSKEGGSGEQFF. V gene TRBV21-1 combines with J gene TRBJ2-1; TRBD2 is taken as the D call from the table, unchecked against the DNA. TRBV21-1 is reported as a pseudogene. The CDR3 consists of 14 residues.

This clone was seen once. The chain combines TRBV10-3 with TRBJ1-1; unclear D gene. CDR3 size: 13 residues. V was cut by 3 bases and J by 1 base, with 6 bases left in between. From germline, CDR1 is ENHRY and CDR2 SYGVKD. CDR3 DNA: TGTGCCATCAGTGAAAGGGAGAACACTGAAGCTTTCTTT. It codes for CAISERENTEAFF.